These T cell receptor beta chains were read from a single sample in a study of cytomegalovirus exposure and HLA in healthy donors. The protocol was immunoSEQ multiplex PCR, while the TCRdb copy is restricted to in-frame clones and leaves out a portion. The data contain around 140,000 clones, 87% of them singletons. Source material: PBMCs. Every receptor here comes from a man younger than 35 in good health and CMV-seropositive. Both conserved end residues are part of each CDR3. The D gene is left open where the match is weak. Clone size appears in some rows only: once, few, many, or a class for an expanded clone.

v_gene	j_gene	d_gene	abundance	CDR3nt	CDR3aa
TRBV6-5	TRBJ2-7	TRBD2	.	TGTGCCAGCAGTATAACGGGGGGGTGGGAGCAGTACTTC	CASSITGGWEQYF
TRBV6-1	TRBJ2-7	.	once	TGTGCCAGCAGTGAACGACCGACAGCCACCTACGAGCAGTACTTC	CASSERPTATYEQYF
TRBV7-2	TRBJ1-6	.	.	TGTGCCAGCAGCCAGGGGAGTCGTCCACCCCTCCACTTT	CASSQGSRPPLHF
TRBV6-5	TRBJ2-7	.	.	TGTGCCAGCGGTGGGGAGAGTTACGAGCAGTACTTC	CASGGESYEQYF
TRBV9	TRBJ1-6	.	.	TGTGCCAGCAGCCCGGGTCTCAATTCACCCCTCCACTTT	CASSPGLNSPLHF
TRBV30	TRBJ1-1	.	few	TGTGCCTGGAGTGTACGAGAATACACTGAAGCTTTCTTT	CAWSVREYTEAFF
TRBV10-2	TRBJ2-1	TRBD2	.	TGCGCCAGCAGTGAACACGGGACTAGGGGGGACAATGAGCAGTTCTTC	CASSEHGTRGDNEQFF
TRBV27	TRBJ1-5	.	.	TGTGCCAGCAGTTTATCGGGGAACACCGGGGGGCCCCAGCATTTT	CASSLSGNTGGPQHF
TRBV4-1	TRBJ2-7	.	.	TGCGCCAGCAGCCAAGTCGGAGTGTCCGAGCAGTACTTC	CASSQVGVSEQYF
TRBV5-1	TRBJ1-3	.	.	TGCGCCAGCAGCCCCGCATCCCGGGACACCTTCTACTCTGGAAACACCATATATTTT	CASSPASRDTFYSGNTIYF
TRBV5-1	TRBJ2-2	.	.	TGCGCCAGCAGCCCTGACTCCTTCAAGGGGGAGCTGTTTTTT	CASSPDSFKGELFF
TRBV6-1	TRBJ1-1	.	.	TGTGCCAGCAGTGGGCCAGGGCGGTTGGGGAACACTGAAGCTTTCTTT	CASSGPGRLGNTEAFF
TRBV27	TRBJ1-5	.	.	TGTGCCAGCAGTTTATCGCCGACAGTCCAGCCCCAGCATTTT	CASSLSPTVQPQHF
TRBV6-5	TRBJ1-5	.	few	TGTGCCAGCAGACTCGACAGTCATCAGCCCCAGCATTTT	CASRLDSHQPQHF
TRBV29-1	TRBJ1-4	.	.	TGCAGCGCTAAGGACTGGACGGGACTGTTTTTT	CSAKDWTGLFF
TRBV30	TRBJ1-4	TRBD1	.	TGTGCCTGGAGTGTAGTCGGCAGGGGGAATGAAAAACTGTTTTTT	CAWSVVGRGNEKLFF
TRBV6-1	TRBJ2-7	.	.	TGTGCCAGTCCAGGTTCCTACGAGCAGTACTTC	CASPGSYEQYF
TRBV9	TRBJ2-1	.	.	TGTGCCAGCAGCGTATTGGCTCTCTCCTACAATGAGCAGTTCTTC	CASSVLALSYNEQFF
TRBV6-5	TRBJ1-3	.	.	TGTGCCAGCAGAGCGAGCTCTGGAAACACCATATATTTT	CASRASSGNTIYF
TRBV27	TRBJ1-1	TRBD1	.	TGTGCCAGCAGTTCCTCGACAGGGACGGGTTCTGAAGCTTTCTTT	CASSSSTGTGSEAFF
TRBV29-1	TRBJ1-1	.	.	TGCAGCGTTGTGCAGGGGAACACTGAAGCTTTCTTT	CSVVQGNTEAFF
TRBV27	TRBJ1-2	.	.	TGTGCCAGCAGTTTCCGGTCGAACTATGGCTACACCTTC	CASSFRSNYGYTF
TRBV5-6	TRBJ2-1	.	.	TGTGCCAGCAGCTGGACTTCCAATGAGCAGTTCTTC	CASSWTSNEQFF
TRBV30	TRBJ2-7	TRBD1	.	TGTGCCTGGATGGGTCCCAGCGGACAGGGTGGGTACGAGCAGTACTTC	CAWMGPSGQGGYEQYF
TRBV6-5	TRBJ1-2	TRBD1	.	TGTGCCAGCAGTTCAGACAGGGAGGACTATGGCTACACCTTC	CASSSDREDYGYTF
TRBV6-1	TRBJ2-2	.	.	TGTGCCAGCAGTTCAACAGGGAACACCGGGGAGCTGTTTTTT	CASSSTGNTGELFF
TRBV2	TRBJ2-3	.	.	TGTGCCAGCAGTGAACGAGTTACGCAGTATTTT	CASSERVTQYF
TRBV13	TRBJ2-7	.	.	TGTGCCAGCAGCTTTTCGACAGGTACTACCCACGAGCAGTACTTC	CASSFSTGTTHEQYF
TRBV4-1	TRBJ2-1	TRBD1	.	TGCGCCAGCCGGGACAGGCACTACAATGAGCAGTTCTTC	CASRDRHYNEQFF
TRBV5-1	TRBJ2-5	TRBD2	.	TGCGCCAGCAGCTTGGGGGGACTAGCCCAAGAGACCCAGTACTTC	CASSLGGLAQETQYF
TRBV30	TRBJ2-1	TRBD2	.	TGTGCCTGGAGTGTACAAACCCTAGCGGGGGGTGGGAATGAGCAGTTCTTC	CAWSVQTLAGGGNEQFF
TRBV27	TRBJ2-1	TRBD1	.	TGTGCCAGCAGTACGACAGGGGGCTCAGTATGGAATGAGCAGTTCTTC	CASSTTGGSVWNEQFF
TRBV5-1	TRBJ1-3	.	.	TGCGCCAGCAGCTTGGAGGCGGTCTCTGGAAACACCATATATTTT	CASSLEAVSGNTIYF
TRBV15	TRBJ2-6	.	.	TGTGCCACCAGCAGAACAGGGGCCAACGTCCTGACTTTC	CATSRTGANVLTF
TRBV7-9	TRBJ2-6	TRBD2	.	TGTGCCAGCAGCGCCGGGACTAGCGGGAGTGCTGGGGCCAACGTCCTGACTTTC	CASSAGTSGSAGANVLTF
TRBV9	TRBJ2-7	.	.	TGTGCCAGCAGCGCACAGTGGAACTCCTACGAGCAGTACTTC	CASSAQWNSYEQYF
TRBV6-1	TRBJ1-5	.	.	TGTGCCAGCTCCCGACAGGCCGATCTGCCCCAGCATTTT	CASSRQADLPQHF
TRBV11-2	TRBJ1-1	.	once	TGTGCCAGCAGCTTAAAAATACAGACTGAAGCTTTCTTT	CASSLKIQTEAFF